This T cell receptor (beta chain) was identified during a study of identical twins. This clonotype came up many times. Antigen unknown. Unmatched junction bases numbered 2, after V lost 4 bases and J lost 3 bases. Germline V CDR1 and CDR2: WSHSY, SAAADI. This CDR3 has 14 amino acids. TCRdb reprocessed the 5' RACE reads via MiXCR and lists one record per CDR3 protein. The sample includes roughly 690,000 distinct CDR3 sequences, about 20% of them seen just once. In every case, the donor was a healthy Caucasian. Points from the study as a whole: Reduced insertions were recorded for abundant cord blood beta clonotypes, with no such pattern in memory repertoires.

Another study also made use of these data, one on T cells expressing NK-cell markers.

The gene calls are TRBV10-2 and TRBJ1-2; TRBD1 aligns across 10 bases. This TCR was recovered from a young woman in good health. Sequencing used PBMCs. This chain's CDR3 is CASSAGQGHYGYTF. The CDR3 DNA follows: TGCGCCAGCAGTGCGGGACAGGGGCACTATGGCTACACCTTC.